Reported below is one TCR beta chain. Its antigen is undetermined. TCRdb re-called the RT-PCR reads through MiXCR, storing one row per CDR3 protein. This table has roughly 650,000 distinct CDR3 sequences, 12% to 15% appearing once. The data stem from a study of response to subunit inactivated influenza vaccine. Germline CDR1 is SGHTA and CDR2 is FQGNSA. V was cut by 1 base and J by 2 bases, with 10 bases left in between. This CDR3 comprises 15 residues. Study-level results: The authors proposed limited new T cell recruitment per seasonal influenza vaccination.

The chain employs TRBV7-2 and TRBJ2-3; possibly TRBD1 for D (5 bases). This specimen consisted of PBMCs from blood, obtained approximately 15 days before vaccination. The clonotype comes from a middle-aged man who received an inactivated influenza vaccine. The CDR3 here is CASSLVGAPTDTQYF. CDR3 nucleotide sequence: TGTGCCAGCAGCTTAGTAGGGGCCCCCACAGATACGCAGTATTTT.